This T cell receptor (beta chain) is drawn from a study of blood T cells in healthy people across ages. Study-level background: There was about one barcoded beta molecule captured by template switching per two T cells.

This clonotype turned up a few times. Its matching antigen is unknown. Study findings and constraints: With age, beta diversity per million T cells declined roughly linearly, significantly by 40 to 50.

The CDR3 is made up of 16 amino acids. Germline loops: CDR1 MNHEY, CDR2 SMNVEV (reference sequence). Through a sample-barcoded 5' primer and a J-beta primer mix, a second PCR was run for roughly 7 to 11 cycles. A single record per CDR3 protein comes from TCRdb applying MiXCR to the 5' RACE reads. Among some 1 million distinct CDR3 sequences listed, under 45% were seen once. The chain is built from TRBV27 and TRBJ2-5, with 7 bases matching TRBD2. The end of the DNA is better explained by TRBJ2-7, so the J call may be wrong. The sample taken for sequencing was blood. The source of this sequence is a woman aged 55-69 years in good health. The CDR3 nucleotides are TGTGCCAGCAGTTTCCATGGCAGGGTCACTAGCGTCGAGCAGTACTTC. Protein: CASSFHGRVTSVEQYF.